The 22 T cell receptor beta chains in this list originate from one sample, sequenced in a study of cytomegalovirus exposure and HLA in healthy donors. Generated by immunoSEQ multiplex PCR, the TCRdb table keeps only in-frame clones and is missing some. The profile covers 130,000 or so clones, with roughly 89% appearing a single time and 9% taken by the ten largest. Input material: PBMCs. The receptors shown here come from a woman aged 18-29 years in good health and CMV-seropositive.

This rearrangement joins TRBV29-1 to TRBJ2-7; TRBD2 might be the D (5 bases). Trimming took off 2 bases at V and 0 bases at J, with 5 bases between the two ends. The CDR3 loop spans 12 amino acids. Germline V gene data show CDR1 as SQVTM and CDR2 as ANQGSEA. CDR3 sequence: CSVERGSYEQYF. The CDR3 coding sequence is TGCAGCGTTGAACGGGGCTCCTACGAGCAGTACTTC.

The genes are TRBV19 and TRBJ1-5; 7 nucleotides line up with TRBD1. The length of the CDR3 is 16 residues. Trimming cost V 8 bases and J 0 bases; bases outside gene matches: 10. The germline gives CDR1 LNHDA, CDR2 SQIVND (reference sequence). Here the CDR3 DNA reads TGTGCCAGTGACAGGGTTCGAAGCTATAGCAATCAGCCCCAGCATTTT. Encoded protein: CASDRVRSYSNQPQHF. Together with reference TRBV19 and TRBJ1-5, the CDR3 gives the full variable domain: DGGITQSPKYLFRKEGQNVTLSCEQNLNHDAMYWYRQDPGQGLRLIYYSQIVNDFQKGDIAEGYSVSREKKESFPLTVTSAQKNPTAFYLCASDRVRSYSNQPQHFGDGTRLSIL.

The table lists this clone with a count of one. The V and J genes are TRBV11-2 and TRBJ2-7; 7 nucleotides agree with TRBD1. V was clipped by 5 bases and J by 2 bases; unmatched bases: 3. Germline CDR1 SGHAT, CDR2 FQNNGV. This CDR3 region has 13 residues. The CDR3 nucleotides are TGTGCCAGCAGCCCCGGGACAGCCTACGAGCAGTACTTC. Its protein product is CASSPGTAYEQYF.

The chain uses TRBV5-1 and TRBJ2-1; 8 bases agree with TRBD2. J was trimmed by 5 bases and V by 0 bases; bases with no gene match: 7. The length of the CDR3 is 16 residues. Germline CDR1 reads SGHRS; CDR2 reads YFSETQ. The CDR3 is CASSLAGTSGNNEQFF. CDR3 DNA: TGCGCCAGCAGCTTGGCTGGTACTAGCGGAAACAATGAGCAGTTCTTC.

The chain employs TRBV6-1 and TRBJ2-3; 10 bases line up with TRBD1. Per germline, CDR1 MNHNS and CDR2 SASEGT. V lost 4 bases and J lost 4; bases outside the gene matches: 8. The CDR3 contains 16 residues. The CDR3 DNA reads TGTGCCAGCAGTGGATCCCCGGGGACAGGGGCAGATACGCAGTATTTT. Protein sequence: CASSGSPGTGADTQYF.

The rearrangement uses TRBV11-3 and TRBJ1-2, with TRBD1 as a possible D gene (5 bases). Germline V gene lookup returns CDR1 SGHNT and CDR2 YENEEA. The CDR3 length is 15 residues. Trimming removed 5 bases from V and 0 bases from J, with 13 bases in between. CDR3 DNA: TGTGCCAGCAGCCTCACAAGGGGCCCTAACTATGGCTACACCTTC. It encodes CASSLTRGPNYGYTF.

The rearrangement links TRBV7-9 to TRBJ2-2, with 9 nucleotides matching TRBD1. CDR1 is SEHNR, CDR2 FQNEAQ, per germline (reference sequence). There are 16 residues in the CDR3. J lost 6 bases, V lost 7 bases, and 12 bases had no gene match. CDR3 loop: CASIPGQGTRAGELFF. For the CDR3, the DNA is TGTGCCAGCATCCCCGGACAGGGGACGAGGGCCGGGGAGCTGTTTTTT.

With regard to this clone: Other DNA sequences in this sample translate to the same CDR3. J is TRBJ2-7 and V is TRBV6-5; 9 bases agree with TRBD1. The CDR3 is 14 amino acids. With V trimmed by 2 bases and J by 4 bases, 3 bases remained unmatched. Per germline, CDR1 MNHEY and CDR2 SVGAGI. CDR3 protein: CASSYADRGYEQYF. CDR3 coding DNA: TGTGCCAGCAGTTACGCCGACAGGGGGTACGAGCAGTACTTC.

The V call is TRBV5-4, the J call TRBJ2-5; 9 positions match TRBD2. The V and J ends lost 0 bases and 4 bases, in that order; junction bases with no gene match: 7. The CDR3 covers 16 residues. Germline V gene lookup returns CDR1 SGHNT and CDR2 YYREEE (reference sequence). The CDR3 DNA reads as TGTGCCAGCAGCTTGGTTCTAGCGGGGTTATTAGAGACCCAGTACTTC. Encoded protein: CASSLVLAGLLETQYF.

This chain links TRBV28 with TRBJ2-1, with D maybe TRBD1 (6 bases). Trimming left V 2 bases short and J 9 bases short, with 14 bases between. Germline V lookup: CDR1 MDHEN, CDR2 SYDVKM. The CDR3 spans 14 residues. This CDR3 is CASSLGGTGPEQFF. CDR3 nucleotide sequence: TGTGCCAGCAGTTTAGGGGGCACGGGCCCTGAGCAGTTCTTC.

This chain connects TRBV6-6 to TRBJ1-2, with TRBD1 as a possible D gene (6 bases). V was trimmed by 0 bases and J by 6 bases, leaving 14 bases between them. The germline CDR1 and CDR2 sequences are MNHNY and SVGAGI (reference sequence). This CDR3 comprises 15 residues. CDR3 coding DNA: TGTGCCAGCAGTTACTCGGGGGGGCCGGCTAATGGCTACACCTTC. It is translated as CASSYSGGPANGYTF.

This chain uses TRBV7-9 with TRBJ1-3, with no clear D. Between the trimmed V and J ends, which lost 0 bases and 4 bases, there was a span of 7 bases. Germline V gene sequence: CDR1 SEHNR, CDR2 FQNEAQ (reference sequence). This CDR3 is 14 amino acids long. CDR3 coding DNA: TGTGCCAGCAGCTTAGCCCTGACAGGAAACACCATATATTTT. Residues: CASSLALTGNTIYF. Full variable domain (rest looked up from reference TRBV7-9 and TRBJ1-3): DTGVSQNPRHKITKRGQNVTFRCDPISEHNRLYWYRQTLGQGPEFLTYFQNEAQLEKSRLLSDRFSAERPKGSFSTLEIQRTEQGDSAMYLCASSLALTGNTIYFGEGSWLTVV.

The chain uses TRBV7-2 and TRBJ1-2, with TRBD1 matching 10 bases. This CDR3 contains 18 residues. The ends lost 4 bases at V and 3 bases at J; junction bases unmatched: 14. Per the germline V gene, CDR1 is SGHTA and CDR2 is FQGNSA. The CDR3 sequence is CASSSPQGDRGGDYGYTF. In DNA form, the CDR3 reads TGTGCCAGCAGCTCCCCTCAGGGGGACAGGGGAGGAGACTATGGCTACACCTTC.

The chain has TRBV19 and TRBJ2-3, with TRBD1 identical over 9 bases. This CDR3 is built from 14 residues. Germline lookup yields CDR1 LNHDA and CDR2 SQIVND (reference sequence). Trimming removed 1 base from V and 8 bases from J; junction bases left unmatched: 4. The CDR3 DNA reads TGTGCCAGTAGTATAGGGACAGGGGTAGGTACGCAGTATTTT. It translates to CASSIGTGVGTQYF.

J is TRBJ1-2 and V is TRBV13, with D possibly matching TRBD1 (5 bases). Looked up from germline, CDR1 is PRHDT and CDR2 is FYEKMQ (reference sequence). The CDR3 length is 14 residues. Trimming left V 3 bases short and J 3 bases short, with 11 bases between. The CDR3 loop reads CASSFQGRDYGYTF. CDR3 in DNA: TGTGCCAGCAGCTTTCAGGGTAGGGACTATGGCTACACCTTC.

V gene TRBV5-4 combines with J gene TRBJ1-3; D not certain. The germline V gene encodes CDR1 SGHNT and CDR2 YYREEE (reference sequence). Trimming took 6 bases from V and 0 from J, leaving 13 bases between them. The CDR3 sequence is 15 residues long. CDR3: CASTTSPNSGNTIYF. CDR3 in DNA: TGTGCCAGCACCACAAGTCCGAACTCTGGAAACACCATATATTTT. The full variable domain, with the rest looked up from reference TRBV5-4 and TRBJ1-3, is ETGVTQSPTHLIKTRGQQVTLRCSSQSGHNTVSWYQQALGQGPQFIFQYYREEENGRGNFPPRFSGLQFPNYSSELNVNALELDDSALYLCASTTSPNSGNTIYFGEGSWLTVV.

This chain connects TRBV7-9 to TRBJ2-3; 15 nucleotides line up with TRBD2. The V and J ends lost 5 bases and 2 bases, in that order; junction bases with no gene match: 5. The germline V gene encodes CDR1 SEHNR and CDR2 FQNEAQ (reference sequence). The CDR3 length is 17 residues. The CDR3 loop is CASSPGTSGGNTDTQYF. DNA for the CDR3: TGTGCCAGCAGCCCTGGGACTAGCGGGGGGAACACAGATACGCAGTATTTT.

The V gene is TRBV6-5, the J gene TRBJ2-1; 7 nucleotides align to TRBD1. Looked up from germline, CDR1 is MNHEY and CDR2 is SVGAGI. Trimming cost V 4 bases and J 4 bases; bases outside gene matches: 4. The CDR3 runs 14 residues. Written as DNA, the CDR3 is TGTGCCAGCAGTTTGTTGGGACAGTACAATGAGCAGTTCTTC. Translated, it gives CASSLLGQYNEQFF.

This chain joins TRBV7-6 and TRBJ1-3; D unclear. This CDR3 comprises 13 residues. V lost 2 bases and J 7 bases, leaving 9 bases between the germline ends. Germline V gene lookup returns CDR1 SGHVS and CDR2 FNYEAQ. CDR3: CASSLTGFNTIYF. CDR3 DNA sequence: TGTGCCAGCAGCTTAACGGGATTTAACACCATATATTTT.

V is TRBV19 and J is TRBJ2-7; D might be TRBD2 (6 bases). The CDR3 totals 14 residues. Per the germline V gene, CDR1 is LNHDA and CDR2 is SQIVND (reference sequence). V lost 6 bases and J 3 bases, leaving 15 bases between the germline ends. CDR3 nucleotide sequence: TGTGCCAGTAGCGACCCCCCGGGAGACTACGAGCAGTACTTC. It specifies CASSDPPGDYEQYF.

The chain's CDR3 is CSWRGYNEQFF. In DNA form, the CDR3 reads TGCAGCTGGAGGGGATACAATGAGCAGTTCTTC. This chain connects TRBV29-1 to TRBJ2-1; a weak D match, TRBD2 (6 bases). This CDR3 is 11 amino acids long. Germline CDR1 reads SQVTM; CDR2 reads ANQGSEA. V was cut by 8 bases and J by 4 bases, with 9 bases left in between.

The V gene is TRBV11-2, the J gene TRBJ1-1; a possible D gene is TRBD1 (5 bases). The germline gives CDR1 SGHAT, CDR2 FQNNGV. Trimming removed 1 base from V and 8 bases from J, with 11 bases in between. CDR3 length: 13 amino acids. In DNA form, the CDR3 reads TGTGCCAGCAGCTTAGGGGCAGGGAGGGAAGCTTTCTTT. Translated, it gives CASSLGAGREAFF.